This T cell receptor (beta chain) originates from a study of blood T cells in healthy people across ages. CDR1 is SGHRS and CDR2 is YFSETQ in the germline V gene. V lost 1 base and J 3 bases, leaving 18 bases between the germline ends. This CDR3 is built from 17 residues. Only a few counts were recorded for this clonotype. Its antigen is unknown. A second PCR of 7 to 11 cycles used a sample-barcoded 5' primer and a J-beta primer mix. One entry per CDR3 protein, called by TCRdb with MiXCR from the 5' RACE reads. The sample holds about 1 million distinct CDR3 sequences, over 35% seen once. Every participating donor contributed 7.5 to 10 milliliters of peripheral blood through a draw. Researchers isolated at least 6.5 million PBMCs per sample. Study findings and constraints: Both higher diversity and more naive CD4+ cells marked long-lived donors when set against aged donors. CMV status of donors was not determined, possibly confounding expanded clonotype changes.

This TCR came from a woman in her sixties or seventies in good health. J is TRBJ2-3 and V is TRBV5-1, with unresolved D. The sample taken for sequencing was blood. CDR3 sequence reads: CASSLRPGERATDTQYF. The DNA of the CDR3 is TGCGCCAGCAGCTTGAGGCCCGGCGAGCGCGCTACAGATACGCAGTATTTT.